This T cell receptor (beta chain) came from a study of identifying expanded T cells in peripheral blood. Data came from immunoSEQ multiplex PCR; TCRdb stores just in-frame clones and leaves some out. The table includes around 94,000 clones, roughly 81% detected once. Healthy donors had no documented immune events, such as infections, while sampled. Germline V gene data show CDR1 as LNHDA and CDR2 as SQIVND (reference sequence). The CDR3 is made up of 14 amino acids. Germline trimming cut 4 bases from V and 4 bases from J; bases unmatched to any gene: 3. The genes are TRBV19 and TRBJ1-4, with 7 nucleotides matching TRBD1. The sequence was collected from a person aged 18-70 years in good health. Sequences were obtained from blood. CDR3 region: CASSTDRNNEKLFF. CDR3 nucleotide sequence: TGTGCCAGTAGTACGGACAGGAATAATGAAAAACTGTTTTTT.